Listed below are T cell receptor beta chains from one sample, sequenced in a study of T cells after yellow fever vaccination. TCRdb re-called the 5' RACE reads with MiXCR, one entry per CDR3 protein. Of fewer than 500,000 distinct CDR3 sequences in the sample, about 19% are singletons; the top ten hold 15% to 20%. This specimen was PBMCs, taken before the yellow fever booster vaccination. The origin of the receptors is a man aged 18 to 30 who received the YFV17D yellow fever vaccine. The CDR3 runs from the conserved cysteine through the conserved F or W. A D gene is named only where the DNA matches it firmly. Size is stated for part of the rows, as once, few or many counts, or as a class when the clone is expanded.

j_gene | v_gene | abundance | d_gene | CDR3nt | CDR3aa
TRBJ1-2 | TRBV7-2 | many | TRBD1 | TGTGCCAGCAGCACCGGACAGGGAGGGTTAGGCTACACCTTC | CASSTGQGGLGYTF
TRBJ2-1 | TRBV6-2/TRBV6-3 | . | . | TGTGCCAGCAGTCCGGGGAGCCTCAATGAGCAGTTCTTC | CASSPGSLNEQFF
TRBJ2-1 | TRBV7-2 | . | . | TGTGCCAGCATGCGGGGAGGTGGGCTGGGTGAGCAGTTCTTC | CASMRGGGLGEQFF
TRBJ1-1 | TRBV20-1 | few | . | TGCAGTGCTGGGGGCGTGAGGTCGAACACTGAAGCTTTCTTT | CSAGGVRSNTEAFF
TRBJ2-7 | TRBV7-2 | . | . | TGTGCCAGCAGCCGAGGGGGGACCGTCAGCTCCTACGAGCAGTACTTC | CASSRGGTVSSYEQYF
TRBJ2-3 | TRBV20-1 | . | . | TGCAGTCATCGGCGGACAAGCACAGATACGCAGTATTTT | CSHRRTSTDTQYF
TRBJ2-1 | TRBV6-2/TRBV6-3 | . | TRBD1 | TGTGCCAGCAGTTACTCGATAATTCGGACAGGGTCGTCCTACAATGAGCAGTTCTTC | CASSYSIIRTGSSYNEQFF
TRBJ2-2 | TRBV6-5 | few | . | TGTGCCAGCAGTCCCTACGTGGGAAACGGGGAGCTGTTTTTT | CASSPYVGNGELFF
TRBJ2-7 | TRBV2 | . | TRBD1 | TGTGCCAGCAGTGAGGGACAGGGTCGGTACGAGCAGTACTTC | CASSEGQGRYEQYF
TRBJ1-2 | TRBV6-2/TRBV6-3 | few | . | TGTGCCAGTGGGAGGCCCGACAGATTACATGATCGCTACACCTTC | CASGRPDRLHDRYTF
TRBJ2-3 | TRBV6-1 | few | . | TGTGCCAGCAGTGAAGCGGGGCCAGATACGCAGTATTTT | CASSEAGPDTQYF
TRBJ2-3 | TRBV20-1 | . | . | TGCAGTGCTAGGGCGGGGTCCACAGATACGCAGTATTTT | CSARAGSTDTQYF
TRBJ1-1 | TRBV5-1 | few | TRBD1 | TGCGCCAGCAGCTTGGCGGGACAGGGCTATTTTGCTTTCTTT | CASSLAGQGYFAFF
TRBJ2-5 | TRBV5-1 | few | . | TGCGCCAGCAGTCGGGACGGCCAAGAGACCCAGTACTTC | CASSRDGQETQYF
TRBJ2-2 | TRBV20-1 | . | TRBD2 | TGCAGTGCTAGAGATGGCGGGGGGGCCGCCGGGGAGCTGTTTTTT | CSARDGGGAAGELFF
TRBJ2-2 | TRBV4-3 | many | TRBD1 | TGCGCCAGCAGCCTTCTTACCGGGACAGGGAACACCGGGGAGCTGTTTTTT | CASSLLTGTGNTGELFF
TRBJ2-2 | TRBV5-1 | . | . | TGCGCCAGCAGCTTGGTGGACGGTGTCGGGGAGCTGTTTTTT | CASSLVDGVGELFF
TRBJ1-2 | TRBV6-2/TRBV6-3 | few | . | TGTGCCAGCAGCTACCGACAAGGGCCTAACTATGGCTACACCTTC | CASSYRQGPNYGYTF
TRBJ2-1 | TRBV7-9 | . | . | TGTGCCAGCAGCCGTTTCTTCGGGAGTGAGCAGTTCTTC | CASSRFFGSEQFF
TRBJ2-4 | TRBV11-3 | . | . | TGTGCCAGCAGCTTAGGGGGAGGAAACATTCAGTACTTC | CASSLGGGNIQYF
TRBJ2-6 | TRBV6-5 | few | TRBD1 | TGTGCCAGCAGTTACTCGACAGGGTCTGGCGGGGCCAACGTCCTGACTTTC | CASSYSTGSGGANVLTF
TRBJ1-1 | TRBV12-5 | . | . | TGTGCTAGTGCGGTCGTCGTGGGGGGGATACCTGAAGCTTTCTTT | CASAVVVGGIPEAFF